This T cell receptor (beta chain) was identified in a study of blood T cell repertoires in COVID-19. As for the study in general: The samples span acute and convalescent COVID-19 from the United States, Italy and Spain.

Authors' processing steps: Estimated nucleated cell counts came from reference gene primer amplification. TCRdb keeps only in-frame clones here, not all; method: immunoSEQ multiplex PCR. V, J and clone size were drawn from that table, and D and trimming were deduced from the DNA. The sample consists of about 50,000 clones, more than 70% of them appearing once. The CDR3 extends over 15 amino acids. The germline V and J ends were trimmed by 2 bases and 4 bases, with 18 bases remaining between them. The germline gives CDR1 GTSNPN, CDR2 SVGIG (reference sequence). This clone occurred a few times. The source material was peripheral blood. This clonotype originated in a man in his 60s with acute or convalescent COVID-19. The gene calls are TRBV30 and TRBJ2-7; D may be TRBD2 (5 bases). CDR3 in amino acids: CAWSFGAPRGYEQYF. The CDR3 DNA is TGTGCCTGGAGTTTCGGCGCTCCCCGAGGGTACGAGCAGTACTTC.